The 5 T cell receptor beta chains reported below all come from one sample, sequenced in a study of vaccination and CD4 T cells after COVID-19. Cultured CD4+ T-cell DNA underwent Oncomine TCR Beta short-read sequencing. In TCRdb, the PCR reads were re-called with MiXCR into one record per CDR3 protein. The sample has about 6,400 distinct CDR3 sequences; around 50% are singletons. Noted treatment: roughly nine-day PBMC culture with coronavirus spike peptide pools or control peptides (ViraFEST assay). These receptors are not linked to any known antigen. What was sequenced was CD4+ T cells from blood, cultured in vitro. Source of these receptors: a human donor who had recovered from COVID-19.

This CDR3 reads CSAKRTGGLYEQYF. As DNA, the CDR3 is TGCAGTGCAAAGCGGACAGGGGGCCTCTACGAGCAGTACTTC. The chain couples TRBV20-1 to TRBJ2-7; 11 bases are shared with TRBD1. The CDR3 has 14 residues. The trim removed 6 bases at V and 3 bases at J, leaving 7 bases unmatched. CDR1 is DFQATT and CDR2 is SNEGSKA in the germline V gene (reference sequence).

The CDR3 loop reads CASIGGQFTEAFF. The CDR3 region has the DNA TGTGCCAGCATCGGGGGACAGTTCACTGAAGCTTTCTTT. The V and J genes are TRBV28 and TRBJ1-1; 7 nucleotides match TRBD1. Germline lookup yields CDR1 MDHEN and CDR2 SYDVKM. V was pared by 7 bases and J by 4 bases, with 6 bases of the junction left unmatched. The CDR3 loop spans 13 amino acids. The full variable domain, completed using reference TRBV28 and TRBJ1-1, is DVKVTQSSRYLVKRTGEKVFLECVQDMDHENMFWYRQDPGLGLRLIYFSYDVKMKEKGDIPEGYSVSREKKERFSLILESASTNQTSMYLCASIGGQFTEAFFGQGTRLTVV.

CDR3 amino acids: CASSQETGTLNTEAFF. The CDR3 DNA reads TGTGCCAGCAGCCAAGAGACAGGGACCCTGAACACTGAAGCTTTCTTT. The chain has TRBV14 and TRBJ1-1; 7 positions match TRBD1. After removal of 0 bases from V and 0 bases from J, the junction contained 4 bases not matched to a gene. The CDR3 contains 16 residues. Germline CDR1 and CDR2: SGHDN and FVKESK.

This clonotype has a handful of counts. The chain recombines TRBV2 with TRBJ2-7; possible D gene TRBD2, 6 bases. In germline, CDR1 is SNHLY, CDR2 FYNNEI. The CDR3 is 14 amino acids. V lost 6 bases to trimming and J lost 2 bases, with 14 bases between them. The CDR3 DNA follows: TGTGCCAGCAGGGGCGGGGTGGTCACCTACGAGCAGTACTTC. Its translation: CASRGGVVTYEQYF. Filled out from reference TRBV2 and TRBJ2-7, the complete variable domain reads EPEVTQTPSHQVTQMGQEVILRCVPISNHLYFYWYRQILGQKVEFLVSFYNNEISEKSEIFDDQFSVERPDGSNFTLKIRSTKLEDSAMYFCASRGGVVTYEQYFGPGTRLTVT.

The rearrangement joins TRBV4-3 to TRBJ1-3, with D uncertain. Trimming cost V 4 bases and J 1 base, with 8 bases left between them. In germline, CDR1 is LGHNA, CDR2 YSLEER. CDR3 length: 14 residues. The CDR3 DNA is TGCGCCAGCAGCCGAGGTAGTTCTGGAAACACCATATATTTT. Amino acid sequence: CASSRGSSGNTIYF.